The clone carrying this TCR beta chain came up a few times. This CDR3 region has 15 residues. Trimming at V came to 4 bases and at J to 0 bases, leaving 0 bases not matched to a gene. CDR1 and CDR2 from the germline V gene are SGHRS and YFSETQ. The data were taken from a study of control samples from healthy donors and cancer patients. This table comes from immunoSEQ multiplex PCR, and its TCRdb copy is limited to in-frame clones, with some not included. Altogether roughly 190,000 clones are present, about nine tenths being singletons, with the ten largest covering 1.8%. The sequencing input was blood. The TCR comes from a man aged 30-40 years in good health. V is TRBV5-1 and J is TRBJ2-6, with TRBD2 identical over 8 bases. The CDR3 reads CASSAGGSGANVLTF. DNA of the CDR3: TGCGCCAGCAGCGCGGGGGGCTCTGGGGCCAACGTCCTGACTTTC.